These T cell receptor beta chains were read from a single sample in a study of blood T cell repertoires in COVID-19. TCRdb keeps only in-frame clones here, not all; method: immunoSEQ multiplex PCR. Counted here are under 250,000 clones, approximately 88% occurring once; the ten biggest clones make up around 6.3%. Material for sequencing was peripheral blood. The source of these receptors is a woman in her 30s with COVID-19, enrolled during active disease. Both conserved end residues are part of each CDR3. A D gene is named only where the DNA matches it firmly. Clone sizes are given selectively: once, few, many, or a class where the clone is expanded.

TRBD2	TRBV10-2	.	TRBJ2-3	TGCGCCAGCAGGGCGGGGGGTAGCACAGATACGCAGTATTTT	CASRAGGSTDTQYF
.	TRBV5-1	.	TRBJ2-2	TGCGCCAGCAGCTTGGGAGGAGGGGAGCTGTTTTTT	CASSLGGGELFF
.	TRBV4-3	.	TRBJ1-4	TGCGCCAGCAGCCAAGAAAAACGGGTTAATGAAAAACTGTTTTTT	CASSQEKRVNEKLFF
.	TRBV6-5	once	TRBJ1-6	TGTGCCAGCAGTTACCGGGGGACGGCACCCCTCCACTTT	CASSYRGTAPLHF
TRBD1	TRBV6-2/TRBV6-3	.	TRBJ2-1	TGTGCCAGCAGTTACTCGTGGGACAGGGGTGCTGAGCAGTTCTTC	CASSYSWDRGAEQFF
.	TRBV2	few	TRBJ1-5	TGTGCCAGCAGTGAGGCAAATCGGCGGCAGCCCCAGCATTTT	CASSEANRRQPQHF
.	TRBV29-1	.	TRBJ1-1	TGCAGCGTTGGGCTGGGAGGTGGCACTGAAGCTTTCTTT	CSVGLGGGTEAFF
.	TRBV7-2	.	TRBJ2-3	TGTGCCAGCAGGGAGGCCCGCGGGACAGATACGCAGTATTTT	CASREARGTDTQYF
TRBD1	TRBV6-5	.	TRBJ1-2	TGTGCCAGCAGTTACTCGACAGGGGGGTATGGCTACACCTTC	CASSYSTGGYGYTF
TRBD1	TRBV7-2	.	TRBJ1-2	TGTGCCAGCAGCCGGGCGCCGGGACAGGGGGCGCGAGGCTACACCTTC	CASSRAPGQGARGYTF
.	TRBV5-6	few	TRBJ1-2	TGTGCCAGCAGCTTGGGGATCGGAGCTATAGATCCATATGGCTACACCTTC	CASSLGIGAIDPYGYTF
.	TRBV7-2	once	TRBJ1-5	TGTGCCAGCAGCTTAGCGCTGCAGGGTTGGCAGCCCCAGCATTTT	CASSLALQGWQPQHF
TRBD2	TRBV7-8	.	TRBJ2-5	TGTGCCAGCAGCCTGTCAAGGCTAGCGGGAGTTGGAGAGACCCAGTACTTC	CASSLSRLAGVGETQYF
TRBD2	TRBV5-1	.	TRBJ2-2	TGCGCCAGCAGCCTCCGACTAGCGGGAGAGGGGACCGGGGAGCTGTTTTTT	CASSLRLAGEGTGELFF
TRBD1	TRBV4-3	.	TRBJ1-2	TGCGCCAGCAGCCAAGAGTTGTTAATAGGACAGGGGATCAATGGCTACACCTTC	CASSQELLIGQGINGYTF
.	TRBV6-2/TRBV6-3	.	TRBJ2-7	TGTGCCAGCAGTTACTCGCTGCATCAGGGGCAGGGCGACGAGCAGTACTTC	CASSYSLHQGQGDEQYF
TRBD2	TRBV9	once	TRBJ2-1	TGTGCCAGCAGCGTAGAACTAGCGGGAGAAGGTGAGCAGTTCTTC	CASSVELAGEGEQFF
TRBD1	TRBV6-5	.	TRBJ1-1	TGTGCCAGCAGTTACTCCTATTACAGGGGGACTGAAGCTTTCTTT	CASSYSYYRGTEAFF
.	TRBV28	.	TRBJ1-5	TGTGCCAGCAGTTCATCCCTCGGGCAGCCCCAGCATTTT	CASSSSLGQPQHF
TRBD1	TRBV5-1	.	TRBJ2-1	TGCGCCAGCACCCACAGCGTCTCGACAGGGTGGGAAACCTACAATGAGCAGTTCTTC	CASTHSVSTGWETYNEQFF
TRBD2	TRBV4-1	.	TRBJ2-1	TGCGCCAGCAGCCAAGATCTCCGTAGCGGGAGGGCCCGGGGAAATGAGCAGTTCTTC	CASSQDLRSGRARGNEQFF
.	TRBV7-2	.	TRBJ2-7	TGTGCCAGCAGCTTAGCAGGGGCCCCAAACTACGAGCAGTACTTC	CASSLAGAPNYEQYF
.	TRBV7-9	.	TRBJ1-2	TGTGCCAGCAGCTTAGTTGCAGGGCCCAACTATGGCTACACCTTC	CASSLVAGPNYGYTF
TRBD1	TRBV27	once	TRBJ2-5	TGTGCCAGCAGCCTTGACAGGGGGCATGAGACCCAGTACTTC	CASSLDRGHETQYF
TRBD1	TRBV7-9	.	TRBJ1-6	TGTACCAGCAGCTTATCAGGGGGCTCCTATAATTCACCCCTCCACTTT	CTSSLSGGSYNSPLHF
TRBD1	TRBV3-1/TRBV3-2	.	TRBJ1-4	TGTGCCAGCAGCCAAGGGCAGGGGGCGCTGGGGACGGCAACTAATGAAAAACTGTTTTTT	CASSQGQGALGTATNEKLFF
TRBD1	TRBV25-1	.	TRBJ1-6	TGTGCCAGCAGTGCAAAAGCCGGGACAGGGGATAATTCACCCCTCCACTTT	CASSAKAGTGDNSPLHF
.	TRBV9	.	TRBJ1-5	TGTGCCAGCAGCCAGGGGACAAGCAAGAATCAGCCCCAGCATTTT	CASSQGTSKNQPQHF
.	TRBV15	.	TRBJ2-2	TGTGCCACCAGCAGATCAGCCGGGGAGCTGTTTTTT	CATSRSAGELFF
.	TRBV21-1	.	TRBJ1-1	TGTGCCAGCAGCAAAGTGGGGACAGGGCAAAGGACTGAAGCTTTCTTT	CASSKVGTGQRTEAFF
.	TRBV19	.	TRBJ1-2	TGTGCCAGTAGTTCCGAGGGCAGGCGCACATATGGACTCTATGGCTACACCTTC	CASSSEGRRTYGLYGYTF
TRBD2	TRBV9	.	TRBJ2-1	TGTGCCAGCAGCGTCTCTAGCGGGAGCTCCTACAATGAGCAGTTCTTC	CASSVSSGSSYNEQFF
TRBD2	TRBV10-1	.	TRBJ2-3	TGCGCCAGCAGCCTTGGCGGGGGGCCCACTAGCACAGATACGCAGTATTTT	CASSLGGGPTSTDTQYF
.	TRBV12-3/TRBV12-4	.	TRBJ2-5	TGTGCCAGCAGCTGGTCGGGAAGGACCCAGTACTTC	CASSWSGRTQYF
.	TRBV5-1	.	TRBJ1-1	TGCGCCAGCAGCTTGTTGGGAACAGGGAACACTGAAGCTTTCTTT	CASSLLGTGNTEAFF
TRBD1	TRBV24-1	.	TRBJ1-3	TGTGCCACCAGTGATTTGGGGGGGACAGGGGCAAACACCATATATTTT	CATSDLGGTGANTIYF
.	TRBV19	.	TRBJ2-2	TGTGCCAGTATCTCGTCCGACAGGCGTAGCGGGGAGCTGTTTTTT	CASISSDRRSGELFF
.	TRBV5-1	.	TRBJ1-6	TGCGCCAGCAGCTTGGCCGACAGCTCCTATAATTCACCCCTCCACTTT	CASSLADSSYNSPLHF
TRBD1	TRBV7-4	once	TRBJ2-2	TGCGGACAGGGCCCTACCGGGGAGCTGTTTTTT	CGQGPTGELFF
.	TRBV2	.	TRBJ2-3	TGTGCCAGCAGGGAGCGGGCGCTCACAGATACGCAGTATTTT	CASRERALTDTQYF
TRBD2	TRBV7-2	.	TRBJ2-5	TGTGCCAGCAGCCTGACTAGCGGGGGAGGCCAAGAGACCCAGTACTTC	CASSLTSGGGQETQYF
.	TRBV4-2	.	TRBJ2-1	TGTGCCAGCAGCCGACCTCGGGGCAATGAGCAGTTCTTC	CASSRPRGNEQFF